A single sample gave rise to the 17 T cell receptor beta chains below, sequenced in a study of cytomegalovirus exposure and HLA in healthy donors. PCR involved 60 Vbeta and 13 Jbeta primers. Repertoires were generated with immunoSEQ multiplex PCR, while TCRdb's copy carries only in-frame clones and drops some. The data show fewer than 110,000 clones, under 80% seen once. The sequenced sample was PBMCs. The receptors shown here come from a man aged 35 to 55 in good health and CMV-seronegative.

CDR3 loop: CASSLAFVTGTYEQYF. CDR3 coding DNA: TGTGCCAGCAGCTTAGCTTTTGTGACAGGGACCTACGAGCAGTACTTC. This rearrangement joins TRBV11-2 to TRBJ2-7; 7 nucleotides agree with TRBD1. Looked up from germline, CDR1 is SGHAT and CDR2 is FQNNGV. The V segment lost 1 base and the J segment 2 bases; nucleotides outside the gene matches: 8. This CDR3 contains 16 residues. Full variable domain (missing parts from reference TRBV11-2 and TRBJ2-7): EAGVAQSPRYKIIEKRQSVAFWCNPISGHATLYWYQQILGQGPKLLIQFQNNGVVDDSQLPKDRFSAERLKGVDSTLKIQPAKLEDSAVYLCASSLAFVTGTYEQYFGPGTRLTVT.

The CDR3 coding sequence is TGTGCCAGCAGTCATGGACAATCGTGGGCAGAGACCCAGTACTTC. As protein: CASSHGQSWAETQYF. The chain combines TRBV6-5 with TRBJ2-5; a weak D match, TRBD1 (5 bases). V dropped 5 bases and J dropped 4 bases, with 17 bases sitting between them. Per germline, CDR1 MNHEY and CDR2 SVGAGI. CDR3 length: 15 residues.

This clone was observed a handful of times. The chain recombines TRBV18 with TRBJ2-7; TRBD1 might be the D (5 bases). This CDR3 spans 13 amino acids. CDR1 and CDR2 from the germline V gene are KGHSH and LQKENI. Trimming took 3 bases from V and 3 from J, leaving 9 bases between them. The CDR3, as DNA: TGTGCCAGCTCACCGTCCAGGGACTACGAGCAGTACTTC. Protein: CASSPSRDYEQYF.

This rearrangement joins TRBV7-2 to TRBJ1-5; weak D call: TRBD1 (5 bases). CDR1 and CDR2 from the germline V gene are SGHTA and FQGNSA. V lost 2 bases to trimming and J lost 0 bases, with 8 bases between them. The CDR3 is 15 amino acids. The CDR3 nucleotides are TGTGCCAGCAGCTTACAGGGTTATAGCAATCAGCCCCAGCATTTT. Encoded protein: CASSLQGYSNQPQHF.

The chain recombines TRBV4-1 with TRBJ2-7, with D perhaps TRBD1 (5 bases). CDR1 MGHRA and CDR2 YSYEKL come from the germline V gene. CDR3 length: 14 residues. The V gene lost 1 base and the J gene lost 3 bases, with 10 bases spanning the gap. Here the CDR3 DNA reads TGCGCCAGCAGCCAAGGTATCAGGGTCTACGAGCAGTACGTC. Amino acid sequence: CASSQGIRVYEQYV.

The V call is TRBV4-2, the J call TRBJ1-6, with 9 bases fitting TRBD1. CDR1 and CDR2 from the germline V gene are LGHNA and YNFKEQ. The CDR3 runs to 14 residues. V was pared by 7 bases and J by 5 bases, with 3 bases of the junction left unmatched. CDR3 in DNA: TGTGCCAGCAAATGGACAGGGGATAATTCACCCCTCCACTTT. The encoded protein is CASKWTGDNSPLHF.

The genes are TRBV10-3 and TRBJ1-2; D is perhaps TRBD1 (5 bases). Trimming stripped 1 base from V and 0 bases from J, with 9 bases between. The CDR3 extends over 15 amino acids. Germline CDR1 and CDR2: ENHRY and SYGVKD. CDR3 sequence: CAISELGTTNYGYTF. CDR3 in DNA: TGTGCCATCAGTGAGTTAGGGACTACTAACTATGGCTACACCTTC.

The CDR3 nucleotides are TGCGCCAGCAGCCGTGGACAGGGGAGCACTGAAGCTTTCTTT. It yields the protein CASSRGQGSTEAFF. The rearrangement uses TRBV4-3 and TRBJ1-1; 9 positions agree with TRBD1. Losses at the gene ends were 4 bases for V and 4 bases for J; bases not matched to a gene: 4. Germline assignment: CDR1 LGHNA and CDR2 YSLEER. The CDR3 runs to 14 residues.

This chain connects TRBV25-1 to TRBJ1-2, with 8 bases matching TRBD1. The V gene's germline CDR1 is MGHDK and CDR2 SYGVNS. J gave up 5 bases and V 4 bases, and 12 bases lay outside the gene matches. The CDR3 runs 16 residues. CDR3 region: CASSGTGTGFWYGYTF. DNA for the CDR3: TGTGCCAGCAGTGGAACCGGGACAGGCTTTTGGTATGGCTACACCTTC.

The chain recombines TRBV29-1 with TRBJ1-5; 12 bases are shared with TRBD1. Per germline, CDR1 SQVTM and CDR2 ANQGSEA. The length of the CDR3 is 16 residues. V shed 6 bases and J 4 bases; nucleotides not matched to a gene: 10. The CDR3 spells CSVTTGTGGSNQPQHF. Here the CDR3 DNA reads TGCAGCGTAACGACCGGGACAGGGGGCTCGAATCAGCCCCAGCATTTT.

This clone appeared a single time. The CDR3 DNA reads as TGTGCCAGCTCGACGTACAGGGGAGAGAGCACAGATACGCAGTATTTT. The encoded protein is CASSTYRGESTDTQYF. The gene calls are TRBV18 and TRBJ2-3, with 7 bases matching TRBD1. CDR1 and CDR2 (germline): KGHSH, LQKENI. The CDR3 runs 16 residues. V lost 6 bases, J lost 0 bases, and 9 bases stayed unmatched.

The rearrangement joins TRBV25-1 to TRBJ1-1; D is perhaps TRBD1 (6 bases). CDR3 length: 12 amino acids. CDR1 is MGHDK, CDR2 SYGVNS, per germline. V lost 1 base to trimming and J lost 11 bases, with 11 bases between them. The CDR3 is CASSEFGRGAFF. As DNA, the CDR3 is TGTGCCAGCAGTGAATTTGGCAGGGGTGCTTTCTTT. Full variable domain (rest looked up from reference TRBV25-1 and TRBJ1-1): EADIYQTPRYLVIGTGKKITLECSQTMGHDKMYWYQQDPGMELHLIHYSYGVNSTEKGDLSSESTVSRIRTEHFPLTLESARPSHTSQYLCASSEFGRGAFFGQGTRLTVV.

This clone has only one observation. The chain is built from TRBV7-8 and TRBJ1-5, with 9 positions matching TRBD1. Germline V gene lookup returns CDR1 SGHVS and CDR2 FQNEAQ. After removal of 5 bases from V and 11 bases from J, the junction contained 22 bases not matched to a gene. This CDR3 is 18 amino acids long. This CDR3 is CASSSRDRVRGGDLAQHF. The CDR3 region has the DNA TGTGCCAGCAGCAGCCGGGACAGGGTCCGGGGAGGGGACCTGGCCCAGCATTTT.

The DNA for the CDR3 is TGTGCCAGCAGCTTAGGGGGGCCCTACGAGCAGTACGTC. Amino acid sequence: CASSLGGPYEQYV. V and J are TRBV11-2 and TRBJ2-7; tentative D call: TRBD1 (6 bases). Looked up from germline, CDR1 is SGHAT and CDR2 is FQNNGV. The ends were cut back, 1 base at V and 2 bases at J, with 6 bases in the middle. CDR3 length equals 13 residues.

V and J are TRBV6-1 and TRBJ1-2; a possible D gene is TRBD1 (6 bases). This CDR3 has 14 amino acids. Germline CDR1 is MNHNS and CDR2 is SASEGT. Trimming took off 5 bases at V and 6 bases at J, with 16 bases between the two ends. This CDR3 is CASSQAGVEHGYTF. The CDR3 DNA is TGTGCCAGCAGTCAGGCAGGGGTAGAGCATGGCTACACCTTC.

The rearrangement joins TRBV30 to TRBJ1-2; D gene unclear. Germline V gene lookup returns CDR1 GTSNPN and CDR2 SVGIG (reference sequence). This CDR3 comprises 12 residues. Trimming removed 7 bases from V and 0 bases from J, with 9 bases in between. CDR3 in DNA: TGTGCCTTGCACACAACTAACTATGGCTACACCTTC. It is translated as CALHTTNYGYTF.

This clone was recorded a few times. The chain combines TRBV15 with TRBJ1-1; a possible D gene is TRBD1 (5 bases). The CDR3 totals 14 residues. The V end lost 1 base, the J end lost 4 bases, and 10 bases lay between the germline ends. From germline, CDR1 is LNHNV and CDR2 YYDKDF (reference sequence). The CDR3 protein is CATSRVGGGTEAFF. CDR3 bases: TGTGCCACCAGCAGAGTGGGGGGGGGCACTGAAGCTTTCTTT.